This entry concerns a single T cell receptor (beta chain). The antigen is undetermined. There are 15 residues in the CDR3. Per germline, CDR1 MNHEY and CDR2 SVGAGI. V shed 7 bases, J shed 0 bases, and the junction held 8 bases outside the gene matches. Documented time point: cycle 4 day 1 (C4D1), after more than five weeks of nivolumab. Every single patient, without exception, relapsed after autologous stem cell transplantation, and brentuximab vedotin exposure varied. When best responses were assessed, they were complete response, partial response or progressive disease. This sample was taken from a study of PD-1 blockade in classical Hodgkin lymphoma. At the level of the study: Patients received nivolumab 3 mg/kg intravenously every 2 weeks. Points from the study as a whole: Prior therapy or disease activity may underlie the repertoire differences, whose causes remain undefined. The diversity seen at baseline in complete responders resembled that of newly diagnosed patients.

Data came from immunoSEQ multiplex PCR; TCRdb stores just in-frame clones and leaves some out. The table has about 41,000 clones, about two thirds seen once. The V gene is TRBV6-5, the J gene TRBJ2-7, with TRBD1 matching over 8 bases. The source is a human donor with classical Hodgkin lymphoma. Sequenced here: peripheral blood mononuclear cells (PBMCs), sampled before the fourth cycle of nivolumab. The CDR3 nucleotides are TGTGCCAGCACCCCCGTTGGACAGGGCTCCTACGAGCAGTACTTC. Its translation: CASTPVGQGSYEQYF.